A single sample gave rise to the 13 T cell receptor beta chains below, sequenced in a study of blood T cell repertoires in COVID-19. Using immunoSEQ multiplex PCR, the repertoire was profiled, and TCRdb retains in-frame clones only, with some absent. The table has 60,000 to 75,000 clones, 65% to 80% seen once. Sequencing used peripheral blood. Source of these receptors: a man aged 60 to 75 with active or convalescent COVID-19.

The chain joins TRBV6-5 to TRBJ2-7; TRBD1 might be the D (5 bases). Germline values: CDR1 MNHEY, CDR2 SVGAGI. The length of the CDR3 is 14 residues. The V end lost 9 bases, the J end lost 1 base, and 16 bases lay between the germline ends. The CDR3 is CASQRTQGSYEQYF. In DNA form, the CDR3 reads TGTGCCAGTCAGCGAACGCAGGGTTCCTACGAGCAGTACTTC.

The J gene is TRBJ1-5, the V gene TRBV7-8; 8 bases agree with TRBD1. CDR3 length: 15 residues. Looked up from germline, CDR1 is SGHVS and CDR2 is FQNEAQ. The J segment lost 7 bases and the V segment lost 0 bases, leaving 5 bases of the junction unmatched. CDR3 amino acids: CASSLAGQGGQPQHF. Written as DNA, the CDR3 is TGTGCCAGCAGCTTAGCAGGACAGGGCGGCCAGCCCCAGCATTTT.

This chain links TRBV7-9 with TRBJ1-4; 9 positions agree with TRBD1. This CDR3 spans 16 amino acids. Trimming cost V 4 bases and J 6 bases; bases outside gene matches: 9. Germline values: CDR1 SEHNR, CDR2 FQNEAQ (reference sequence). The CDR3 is CASSSPRDRAHEKLFF. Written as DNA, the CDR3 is TGTGCCAGCAGCTCCCCCCGGGACAGGGCCCATGAAAAACTGTTTTTT.

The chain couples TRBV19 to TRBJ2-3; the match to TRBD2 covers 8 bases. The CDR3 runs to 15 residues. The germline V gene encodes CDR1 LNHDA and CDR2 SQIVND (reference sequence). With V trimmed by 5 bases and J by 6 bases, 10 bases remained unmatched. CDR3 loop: CASSVLAELGDTQYF. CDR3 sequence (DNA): TGTGCCAGTAGTGTACTAGCGGAGTTAGGGGATACGCAGTATTTT.

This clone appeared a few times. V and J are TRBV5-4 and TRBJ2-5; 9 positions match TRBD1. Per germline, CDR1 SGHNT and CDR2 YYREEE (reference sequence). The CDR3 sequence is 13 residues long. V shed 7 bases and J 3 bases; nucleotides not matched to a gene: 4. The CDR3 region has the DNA TGTGCCAGCTCCCGGACAGGGGAAGAGACCCAGTACTTC. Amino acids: CASSRTGEETQYF.

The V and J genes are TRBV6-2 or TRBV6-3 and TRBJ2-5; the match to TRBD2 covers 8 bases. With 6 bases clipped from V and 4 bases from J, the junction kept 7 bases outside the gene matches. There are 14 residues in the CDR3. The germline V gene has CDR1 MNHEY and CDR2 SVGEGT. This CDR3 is CASSLGLARETQYF. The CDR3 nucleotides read TGTGCCAGCAGCCTTGGACTAGCTCGAGAGACCCAGTACTTC.

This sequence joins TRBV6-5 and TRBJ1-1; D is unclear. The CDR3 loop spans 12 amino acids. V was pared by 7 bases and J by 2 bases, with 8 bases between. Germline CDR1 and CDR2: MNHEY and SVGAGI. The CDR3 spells CASTGPNTEAFF. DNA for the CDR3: TGTGCCAGCACAGGCCCTAACACTGAAGCTTTCTTT.

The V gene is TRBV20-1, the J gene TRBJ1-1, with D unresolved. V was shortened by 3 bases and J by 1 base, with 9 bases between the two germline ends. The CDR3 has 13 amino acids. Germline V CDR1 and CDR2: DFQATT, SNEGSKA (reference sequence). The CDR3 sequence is CSASLRENTEAFF. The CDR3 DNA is TGCAGTGCTAGTTTACGGGAGAACACTGAAGCTTTCTTT.

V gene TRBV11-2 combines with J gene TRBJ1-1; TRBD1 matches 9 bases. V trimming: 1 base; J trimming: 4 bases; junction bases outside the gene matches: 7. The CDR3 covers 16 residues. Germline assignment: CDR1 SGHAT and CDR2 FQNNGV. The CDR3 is CASSLVWTGDFTEAFF. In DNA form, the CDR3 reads TGTGCCAGCAGCTTAGTATGGACAGGGGACTTCACTGAAGCTTTCTTT.

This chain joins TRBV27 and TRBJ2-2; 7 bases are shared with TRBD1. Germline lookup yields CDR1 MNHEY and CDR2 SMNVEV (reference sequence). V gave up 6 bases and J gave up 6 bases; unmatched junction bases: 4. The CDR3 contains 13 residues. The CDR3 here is CASRRQGPGELFF. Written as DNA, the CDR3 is TGTGCCAGCAGGAGACAGGGCCCCGGGGAGCTGTTTTTT.

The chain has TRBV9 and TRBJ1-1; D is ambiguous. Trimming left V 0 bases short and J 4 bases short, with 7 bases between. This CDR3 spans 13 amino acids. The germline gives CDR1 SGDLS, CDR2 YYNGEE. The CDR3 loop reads CASSVGVGTEAFF. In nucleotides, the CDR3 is TGTGCCAGCAGCGTAGGTGTCGGCACTGAAGCTTTCTTT.

CDR3 residues: CASSNDRATNEKLFF. The CDR3 DNA is TGTGCCAGCAGCAACGACAGGGCAACTAATGAAAAACTGTTTTTT. The chain uses TRBV21-1 and TRBJ1-4; TRBD1, the table's D call, was not compared with the DNA. TRBV21-1 is labeled a pseudogene. There are 15 residues in the CDR3.

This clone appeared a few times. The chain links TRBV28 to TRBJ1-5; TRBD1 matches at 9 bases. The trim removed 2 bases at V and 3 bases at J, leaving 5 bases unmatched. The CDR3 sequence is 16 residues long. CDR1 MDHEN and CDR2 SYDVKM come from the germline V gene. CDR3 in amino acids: CASSLQGQGHNQPQHF. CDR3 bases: TGTGCCAGCAGTTTACAAGGACAGGGGCACAATCAGCCCCAGCATTTT.